This T cell receptor beta chain appears in the sequencing data of a study of control samples from healthy donors and cancer patients. Only a few counts were recorded for this clone. Assay used: immunoSEQ multiplex PCR; TCRdb lists only in-frame clones, some missing. In the table there are about 86,000 clones, roughly nine tenths of which are singletons. Sequenced: PBMCs. The sequence came from a woman in her forties or fifties with colorectal cancer.

The CDR3 bases are TGTGCCACCGGGCAGGGAGATACGCAGTATTTT. As protein: CATGQGDTQYF. The rearrangement links TRBV24-1 to TRBJ2-3; D is perhaps TRBD1 (5 bases). The CDR3 consists of 11 residues. The V gene's germline CDR1 is KGHDR and CDR2 SFDVKD. V was clipped by 9 bases and J by 5 bases, with 8 bases between them.